This T cell receptor beta chain was found in a study of human T cells and chemical hapten exposure. Study as a whole: Patients got weekly scalp diphenylcyclopropenone doses over the roughly 24-week study.

This CDR3 region has 12 residues. In germline, CDR1 is SNHLY, CDR2 FYNNEI. The ends were cut back, 10 bases at V and 6 bases at J, with 16 bases in the middle. This clonotype was observed a handful of times. TCRdb analysed the RACE reads with MiXCR anew, one entry per CDR3 protein. The sample contains 300,000 to 450,000 distinct CDR3 sequences, roughly 4.6% of which appear only once. Indicated time point: pre-sensitization, week 0. Treatment given: therapeutic diphenylcyclopropenone sensitization with weekly scalp DPC. This specimen was whole blood, taken in connection with sensitization to the hapten diphenylcyclopropenone (DPC). The TCR sequence derives from a woman in her fifties or sixties with alopecia areata. Some clones in this sample may be carry-over from other donors' samples. The chain recombines TRBV2 with TRBJ2-7; no reliable D call. CDR3 in amino acids: CATTDAAVEQYF. The CDR3 DNA is TGTGCCACCACGGACGCCGCGGTCGAGCAGTACTTC.